Described below is a single T cell receptor (beta chain) sequence and its context. TCRdb's copy holds only in-frame clones and misses some; the assay was immunoSEQ multiplex PCR. The data show more than 2,000,000 clones, just over 90% seen once. Per the germline V gene, CDR1 is MNHEY and CDR2 is SMNVEV (reference sequence). V lost 4 bases to trimming and J lost 0 bases, with 9 bases between them. The CDR3 spans 15 residues. The data are from a study of shared clonotypes between healthy human individuals. The chain recombines TRBV27 with TRBJ1-4, with a weak D call TRBD1 (6 bases). The TCR comes from a man between 18 and 35 years old in good health. Input material: naive CD4+ T cells sorted from blood. Specified subset: CD45RA+ positively selected. Here the CDR3 reads CASSSPGATNEKLFF. The CDR3 nucleotides read TGTGCCAGCAGTTCTCCAGGGGCAACTAATGAAAAACTGTTTTTT.